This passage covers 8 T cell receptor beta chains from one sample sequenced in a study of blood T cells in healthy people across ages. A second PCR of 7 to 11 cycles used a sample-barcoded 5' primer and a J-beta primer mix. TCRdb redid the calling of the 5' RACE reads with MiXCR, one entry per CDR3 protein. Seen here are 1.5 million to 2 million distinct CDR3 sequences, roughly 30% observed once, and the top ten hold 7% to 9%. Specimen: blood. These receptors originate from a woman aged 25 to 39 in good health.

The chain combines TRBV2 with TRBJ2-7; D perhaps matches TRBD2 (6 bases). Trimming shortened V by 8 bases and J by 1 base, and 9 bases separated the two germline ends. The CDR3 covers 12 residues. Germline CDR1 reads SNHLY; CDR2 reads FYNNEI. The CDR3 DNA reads TGTGCCAGCCCTAGCGAATCCTACGAGCAGTACTTC. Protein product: CASPSESYEQYF. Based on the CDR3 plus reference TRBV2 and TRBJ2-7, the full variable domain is EPEVTQTPSHQVTQMGQEVILRCVPISNHLYFYWYRQILGQKVEFLVSFYNNEISEKSEIFDDQFSVERPDGSNFTLKIRSTKLEDSAMYFCASPSESYEQYFGPGTRLTVT.

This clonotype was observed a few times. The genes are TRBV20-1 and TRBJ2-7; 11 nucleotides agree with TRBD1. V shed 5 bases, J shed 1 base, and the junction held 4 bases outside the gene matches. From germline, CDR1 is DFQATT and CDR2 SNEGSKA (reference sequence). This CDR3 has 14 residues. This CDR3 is CSAGDRGKSYEQYF. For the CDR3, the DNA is TGCAGTGCTGGGGACAGGGGGAAATCCTACGAGCAGTACTTC.

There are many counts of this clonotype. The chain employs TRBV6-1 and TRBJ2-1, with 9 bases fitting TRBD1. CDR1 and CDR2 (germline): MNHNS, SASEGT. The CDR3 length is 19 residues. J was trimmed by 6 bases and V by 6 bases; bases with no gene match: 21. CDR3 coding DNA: TGTGCCAGCAGCTCACCAGGCGGCCGATTGGGACAGGGAGGCAATGAGCAGTTCTTC. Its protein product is CASSSPGGRLGQGGNEQFF.

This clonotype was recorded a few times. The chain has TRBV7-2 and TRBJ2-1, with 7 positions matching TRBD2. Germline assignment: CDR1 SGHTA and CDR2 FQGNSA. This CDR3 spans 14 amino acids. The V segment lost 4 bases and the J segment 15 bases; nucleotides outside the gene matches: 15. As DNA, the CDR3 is TGTGCCAGCAGCTCCCAGAGGAGCGGGATGGGTATGTTCTTC. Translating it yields CASSSQRSGMGMFF. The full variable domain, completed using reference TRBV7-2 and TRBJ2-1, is GAGVSQSPSNKVTEKGKDVELRCDPISGHTALYWYRQSLGQGLEFLIYFQGNSAPDKSGLPSDRFSAERTGGSVSTLTIQRTQQEDSAVYLCASSSQRSGMGMFFGPGTRLTVL.

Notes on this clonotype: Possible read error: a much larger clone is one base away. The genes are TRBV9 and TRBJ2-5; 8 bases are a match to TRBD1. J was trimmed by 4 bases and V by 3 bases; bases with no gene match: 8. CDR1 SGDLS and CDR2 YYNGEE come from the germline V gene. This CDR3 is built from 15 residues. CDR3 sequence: CASSAGQAGRETQYF. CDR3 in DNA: TGTGCCAGCAGCGCGGGACAGGCCGGGAGAGAGACCCAGTACTTC.

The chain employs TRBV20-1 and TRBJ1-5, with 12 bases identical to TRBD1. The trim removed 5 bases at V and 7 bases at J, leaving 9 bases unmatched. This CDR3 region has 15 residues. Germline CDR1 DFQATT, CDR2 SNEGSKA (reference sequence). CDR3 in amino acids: CSAGTGGSFMQPQHF. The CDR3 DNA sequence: TGCAGTGCTGGGACAGGGGGCAGTTTTATGCAGCCCCAGCATTTT.

CDR3: CVRSPYTTGTEDEKLFF. The CDR3, as DNA: TGTGTCAGAAGTCCATACACTACCGGGACAGAGGATGAAAAACTGTTTTTT. This rearrangement joins TRBV7-9 to TRBJ1-4; 7 nucleotides align to TRBD1. Germline V gene data show CDR1 as SEHNR and CDR2 as FQNEAQ (reference sequence). CDR3 length equals 17 residues. Full variable domain (outside the CDR3, taken from reference TRBV7-9 and TRBJ1-4): DTGVSQNPRHKITKRGQNVTFRCDPISEHNRLYWYRQTLGQGPEFLTYFQNEAQLEKSRLLSDRFSAERPKGSFSTLEIQRTEQGDSAMYLCVRSPYTTGTEDEKLFFGSGTQLSVL.

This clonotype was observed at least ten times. CDR3 residues: CASSFRRPGANVLTF. CDR3 bases: TGTGCCAGCAGTTTTCGCAGACCCGGGGCCAACGTCCTGACTTTC. V and J are TRBV12-3 or TRBV12-4 and TRBJ2-6; D not certain. Deletions cut 3 bases from V and 4 bases from J, with 10 bases between. This CDR3 has 15 amino acids.